These T cell receptor beta chains were read from a single sample in a study of technical replicates of blood from a handful of donors. The method was immunoSEQ multiplex PCR; TCRdb's version includes in-frame clones alone and lacks a portion of them. This sample has 67,000 or so clones, with less than 97% found just once. The sequenced material came from T cells isolated from PBMCs. The receptors stem from a human donor in good health. CDR3s include the opening cysteine and the closing phenylalanine or tryptophan. The order of the fields is J gene, clone size, V gene, D gene, CDR3 DNA, CDR3 protein. A D gene is named only where the DNA matches it firmly. Expanded clones get a size class; other rows say once, few or many, or leave the size out.

TRBJ2-5 - TRBV25-1 TRBD1 TGTGCCAGCAGTTCGACAGGGCGGAAGGTGGAGACCCAGTACTTC CASSSTGRKVETQYF
TRBJ1-1 - TRBV5-1 - TGCGCCAGCAGCTTGAGCAGGGTGAACACTGAAGCTTTCTTT CASSLSRVNTEAFF
TRBJ2-3 - TRBV7-8 - TGTGCCAGCAGCGAGGGGGATCCCACAGATACGCAGTATTTT CASSEGDPTDTQYF
TRBJ1-1 - TRBV5-1 TRBD1 TGCGCCAGCAGGATGCGGACAGGTATGAACACTGAAGCTTTCTTT CASRMRTGMNTEAFF
TRBJ1-1 - TRBV2 - TGTGCCAGCAGACAGGGGAACACTGAAGCTTTCTTT CASRQGNTEAFF
TRBJ1-1 - TRBV9 - TGTGCCAGCAGCCCTCTAGCCACTGAAGCTTTCTTT CASSPLATEAFF
TRBJ2-2 - TRBV19 TRBD2 TGTGCCAGTCTTAGCGGGGCGGGATCTAGCTGGGAGCTGTTTTTT CASLSGAGSSWELFF
TRBJ2-7 once TRBV5-4 - TGTGCCAGCAGCAGCAGCGGGACAACTTACGAGCAGTACTTC CASSSSGTTYEQYF
TRBJ1-1 - TRBV19 TRBD1 TGTGCCAGTAGTATAGAGGGTACAGGGGGCACTGAAGCTTTCTTT CASSIEGTGGTEAFF
TRBJ1-2 - TRBV5-1 - TGCGCCAGCAGCTTGATGTCAGGGGCTAACTATGGCTACACCTTC CASSLMSGANYGYTF
TRBJ2-7 - TRBV5-1 TRBD2 TGCGCCAGCAGCCTCGGACTAGCGGGCGCATACGAGCAGTACTTC CASSLGLAGAYEQYF
TRBJ2-5 - TRBV5-4 TRBD2 TGTGCCAGCAGCTCCCTAGCGGGGGGGCCGGGAGAGACCCAGTACTTC CASSSLAGGPGETQYF
TRBJ1-2 - TRBV11-2 TRBD1 TGTGCCAGCAGCTTAGATTTTCCGGGACAGGGTAGCGGGGGCTACACCTTC CASSLDFPGQGSGGYTF
TRBJ2-2 - TRBV10-1 TRBD1 TGCGCCAGCAGGGGCCGGGGACAGGGTGTTCGTAACACCGGGGAGCTGTTTTTT CASRGRGQGVRNTGELFF
TRBJ2-5 - TRBV29-1 TRBD1 TGCAGCGCCGACGGACAGGAAAGAGAGACCCAGTACTTC CSADGQERETQYF
TRBJ2-7 - TRBV27 TRBD2 TGTGCCAGCAGATCGGGACTAGCGGGAGCTCGCCACGAGCAGTACTTC CASRSGLAGARHEQYF
TRBJ1-2 once TRBV19 TRBD1 TGTGCCGTCAGACCGGGACAGGGAAACTATGGCTACACCTTC CAVRPGQGNYGYTF
TRBJ1-4 - TRBV6-5 - TGTGCCAGCAGGGAGCAGGGATTGGAAAAACTGTTTTTT CASREQGLEKLFF
TRBJ2-1 - TRBV11-3 - TGTGCCAGCAGCCGGTCGACAGACGAGCAGTTCTTC CASSRSTDEQFF
TRBJ2-5 few TRBV9 TRBD2 TGTGCCAGCAGCGTTAGCCCTAGCGGGAGAGGCGAGACCCAGTACTTC CASSVSPSGRGETQYF
TRBJ2-7 - TRBV5-1 TRBD2 TGCGCCAGCAGCTTGGACAAGCGGGGGATACTTTTAGCGGGGTACGAGCAGTACTTC CASSLDKRGILLAGYEQYF
TRBJ2-5 - TRBV9 - TGTGCCAGCAGCGGAGGCGGGGGCCCCGTAGAGACCCAGTACTTC CASSGGGGPVETQYF
TRBJ2-7 - TRBV19 TRBD1 TGTGCCAGTAGTACCGGGACAGGGGGCTACGAGCAGTACTTC CASSTGTGGYEQYF
TRBJ2-3 once TRBV25-1 - TGTGCCAGCAGTGAATGGGGCAGTAACTCTGATACGCAGTATTTT CASSEWGSNSDTQYF
TRBJ2-3 - TRBV9 - TGTGCCAGCAGCGCAAGGGACACCCACGCAGATACGCAGTATTTT CASSARDTHADTQYF
TRBJ1-5 - TRBV4-1 - TGCGCCAGCAGCCCGATTAAGGGGGGGGCCGGTCAGCCCCAGCATTTT CASSPIKGGAGQPQHF
TRBJ2-3 - TRBV6-5 TRBD2 TGTGCCAGCAGGGACCCCAGCGGGGGCACAGATACGCAGTATTTT CASRDPSGGTDTQYF
TRBJ2-1 - TRBV29-1 - TGCAGCGTTTTCTTAGCGGCAAAGTCCTACAATGAGCAGTTCTTC CSVFLAAKSYNEQFF
TRBJ1-2 - TRBV7-9 - TGTGCCAGCAGCTCGGACTATGGCTACACCTTC CASSSDYGYTF
TRBJ1-3 - TRBV2 TRBD1 TGTGCCAGCAGAACACAGGGGGGCATTTGGGATCGTGGAAACACCATATATTTT CASRTQGGIWDRGNTIYF
TRBJ2-1 - TRBV28 - TGTGCCAGCAGTCCCCCACTATATCGGGGGGCCGATGAGCAGTTCTTC CASSPPLYRGADEQFF
TRBJ1-1 - TRBV19 - TGTGCCACCGCTAAAGGGGACTCCATGAACACTGAAGCTTTCTTT CATAKGDSMNTEAFF
TRBJ2-2 once TRBV19 - TGTGCCAGTAGTATAGTTACCCGGTATGGGGAGCTGTTTTTT CASSIVTRYGELFF
TRBJ2-7 - TRBV19 - TGTGCCAGTAGTTCGACAGGACCAACCTACGAGCAGTACTTC CASSSTGPTYEQYF
TRBJ1-1 - TRBV30 TRBD1 TGTGCCTGGAGCAGACAGGGGATTAGGGACACTGAAGCTTTCTTT CAWSRQGIRDTEAFF
TRBJ2-1 - TRBV14 - TGTGCCAGCAGCCGCAAGACGAGGTTCGGAGTATCCTACAATGAGCAGTTCTTC CASSRKTRFGVSYNEQFF
TRBJ2-2 - TRBV7-3 TRBD2 TGTGCCAGCAGCTTAATCCCAGCGGGGGGGACCGGGGAGCTGTTTTTT CASSLIPAGGTGELFF
TRBJ2-1 - TRBV15 TRBD2 TGTGCCACCAGCAGAGATTTGAGGACTAGTTTTGGCTACAATGAGCAGTTCTTC CATSRDLRTSFGYNEQFF
TRBJ2-1 - TRBV5-1 - TGCGCCAGCAGCTTGGCCTCCAATGAGCAGTTCTTC CASSLASNEQFF
TRBJ1-3 - TRBV28 - TGTGCCAGCAGTTTCCCAGGTCTGGGGCCAGAGAGCTCTGGAAACACCATATATTTT CASSFPGLGPESSGNTIYF
TRBJ2-6 - TRBV9 - TGTGCCAGCAGCGTAGATCTCAGCTCTGGGGCCAACGTCCTGACTTTC CASSVDLSSGANVLTF
TRBJ1-1 - TRBV11-3 - TGTGCCAGCAGCTATGGGACAACTGAAGCTTTCTTT CASSYGTTEAFF
TRBJ2-7 - TRBV19 - TGTGCCAGTAGGCTAGCCCAGTCCCACGAGCAGTACTTC CASRLAQSHEQYF
TRBJ1-2 - TRBV6-5 - TGTGCCAGCAGGTTCGAGAACGGGTATGGCTACACCTTC CASRFENGYGYTF